A single sample is the source of the 2 T cell receptor beta chains below, sequenced in a study of blood T cells in healthy people across ages. A second about 7 to 12 cycle PCR used barcoded and J-beta primers. TCRdb passed the 5' RACE reads through MiXCR, listing each CDR3 protein once. The table lists some 710,000 distinct CDR3 sequences, about a fifth of them singletons. Sequenced sample: blood. These receptors were obtained from a man in his 70s in good health.

This clonotype was counted a few times. The V call is TRBV19, the J call TRBJ2-1; 13 positions match TRBD2. In germline, CDR1 is LNHDA, CDR2 SQIVND (reference sequence). V shed 5 bases and J 8 bases; nucleotides not matched to a gene: 6. This CDR3 region has 15 residues. The CDR3 bases are TGTGCCAGTAGTCTCGGACTAGCGGGAGTCTATGAGCAGTTCTTC. Translating gives CASSLGLAGVYEQFF. The whole variable domain, remainder taken from reference TRBV19 and TRBJ2-1, is DGGITQSPKYLFRKEGQNVTLSCEQNLNHDAMYWYRQDPGQGLRLIYYSQIVNDFQKGDIAEGYSVSREKKESFPLTVTSAQKNPTAFYLCASSLGLAGVYEQFFGPGTRLTVL.

This rearrangement joins TRBV20-1 to TRBJ2-7; D is undetermined. This CDR3 has 13 residues. V was cut by 3 bases and J by 6 bases, with 15 bases left in between. Germline assignment: CDR1 DFQATT and CDR2 SNEGSKA (reference sequence). In nucleotides, the CDR3 is TGCAGTGCTAGTCCCCCGGTCGGCGGCGAGCAGTACTTC. Translating gives CSASPPVGGEQYF.